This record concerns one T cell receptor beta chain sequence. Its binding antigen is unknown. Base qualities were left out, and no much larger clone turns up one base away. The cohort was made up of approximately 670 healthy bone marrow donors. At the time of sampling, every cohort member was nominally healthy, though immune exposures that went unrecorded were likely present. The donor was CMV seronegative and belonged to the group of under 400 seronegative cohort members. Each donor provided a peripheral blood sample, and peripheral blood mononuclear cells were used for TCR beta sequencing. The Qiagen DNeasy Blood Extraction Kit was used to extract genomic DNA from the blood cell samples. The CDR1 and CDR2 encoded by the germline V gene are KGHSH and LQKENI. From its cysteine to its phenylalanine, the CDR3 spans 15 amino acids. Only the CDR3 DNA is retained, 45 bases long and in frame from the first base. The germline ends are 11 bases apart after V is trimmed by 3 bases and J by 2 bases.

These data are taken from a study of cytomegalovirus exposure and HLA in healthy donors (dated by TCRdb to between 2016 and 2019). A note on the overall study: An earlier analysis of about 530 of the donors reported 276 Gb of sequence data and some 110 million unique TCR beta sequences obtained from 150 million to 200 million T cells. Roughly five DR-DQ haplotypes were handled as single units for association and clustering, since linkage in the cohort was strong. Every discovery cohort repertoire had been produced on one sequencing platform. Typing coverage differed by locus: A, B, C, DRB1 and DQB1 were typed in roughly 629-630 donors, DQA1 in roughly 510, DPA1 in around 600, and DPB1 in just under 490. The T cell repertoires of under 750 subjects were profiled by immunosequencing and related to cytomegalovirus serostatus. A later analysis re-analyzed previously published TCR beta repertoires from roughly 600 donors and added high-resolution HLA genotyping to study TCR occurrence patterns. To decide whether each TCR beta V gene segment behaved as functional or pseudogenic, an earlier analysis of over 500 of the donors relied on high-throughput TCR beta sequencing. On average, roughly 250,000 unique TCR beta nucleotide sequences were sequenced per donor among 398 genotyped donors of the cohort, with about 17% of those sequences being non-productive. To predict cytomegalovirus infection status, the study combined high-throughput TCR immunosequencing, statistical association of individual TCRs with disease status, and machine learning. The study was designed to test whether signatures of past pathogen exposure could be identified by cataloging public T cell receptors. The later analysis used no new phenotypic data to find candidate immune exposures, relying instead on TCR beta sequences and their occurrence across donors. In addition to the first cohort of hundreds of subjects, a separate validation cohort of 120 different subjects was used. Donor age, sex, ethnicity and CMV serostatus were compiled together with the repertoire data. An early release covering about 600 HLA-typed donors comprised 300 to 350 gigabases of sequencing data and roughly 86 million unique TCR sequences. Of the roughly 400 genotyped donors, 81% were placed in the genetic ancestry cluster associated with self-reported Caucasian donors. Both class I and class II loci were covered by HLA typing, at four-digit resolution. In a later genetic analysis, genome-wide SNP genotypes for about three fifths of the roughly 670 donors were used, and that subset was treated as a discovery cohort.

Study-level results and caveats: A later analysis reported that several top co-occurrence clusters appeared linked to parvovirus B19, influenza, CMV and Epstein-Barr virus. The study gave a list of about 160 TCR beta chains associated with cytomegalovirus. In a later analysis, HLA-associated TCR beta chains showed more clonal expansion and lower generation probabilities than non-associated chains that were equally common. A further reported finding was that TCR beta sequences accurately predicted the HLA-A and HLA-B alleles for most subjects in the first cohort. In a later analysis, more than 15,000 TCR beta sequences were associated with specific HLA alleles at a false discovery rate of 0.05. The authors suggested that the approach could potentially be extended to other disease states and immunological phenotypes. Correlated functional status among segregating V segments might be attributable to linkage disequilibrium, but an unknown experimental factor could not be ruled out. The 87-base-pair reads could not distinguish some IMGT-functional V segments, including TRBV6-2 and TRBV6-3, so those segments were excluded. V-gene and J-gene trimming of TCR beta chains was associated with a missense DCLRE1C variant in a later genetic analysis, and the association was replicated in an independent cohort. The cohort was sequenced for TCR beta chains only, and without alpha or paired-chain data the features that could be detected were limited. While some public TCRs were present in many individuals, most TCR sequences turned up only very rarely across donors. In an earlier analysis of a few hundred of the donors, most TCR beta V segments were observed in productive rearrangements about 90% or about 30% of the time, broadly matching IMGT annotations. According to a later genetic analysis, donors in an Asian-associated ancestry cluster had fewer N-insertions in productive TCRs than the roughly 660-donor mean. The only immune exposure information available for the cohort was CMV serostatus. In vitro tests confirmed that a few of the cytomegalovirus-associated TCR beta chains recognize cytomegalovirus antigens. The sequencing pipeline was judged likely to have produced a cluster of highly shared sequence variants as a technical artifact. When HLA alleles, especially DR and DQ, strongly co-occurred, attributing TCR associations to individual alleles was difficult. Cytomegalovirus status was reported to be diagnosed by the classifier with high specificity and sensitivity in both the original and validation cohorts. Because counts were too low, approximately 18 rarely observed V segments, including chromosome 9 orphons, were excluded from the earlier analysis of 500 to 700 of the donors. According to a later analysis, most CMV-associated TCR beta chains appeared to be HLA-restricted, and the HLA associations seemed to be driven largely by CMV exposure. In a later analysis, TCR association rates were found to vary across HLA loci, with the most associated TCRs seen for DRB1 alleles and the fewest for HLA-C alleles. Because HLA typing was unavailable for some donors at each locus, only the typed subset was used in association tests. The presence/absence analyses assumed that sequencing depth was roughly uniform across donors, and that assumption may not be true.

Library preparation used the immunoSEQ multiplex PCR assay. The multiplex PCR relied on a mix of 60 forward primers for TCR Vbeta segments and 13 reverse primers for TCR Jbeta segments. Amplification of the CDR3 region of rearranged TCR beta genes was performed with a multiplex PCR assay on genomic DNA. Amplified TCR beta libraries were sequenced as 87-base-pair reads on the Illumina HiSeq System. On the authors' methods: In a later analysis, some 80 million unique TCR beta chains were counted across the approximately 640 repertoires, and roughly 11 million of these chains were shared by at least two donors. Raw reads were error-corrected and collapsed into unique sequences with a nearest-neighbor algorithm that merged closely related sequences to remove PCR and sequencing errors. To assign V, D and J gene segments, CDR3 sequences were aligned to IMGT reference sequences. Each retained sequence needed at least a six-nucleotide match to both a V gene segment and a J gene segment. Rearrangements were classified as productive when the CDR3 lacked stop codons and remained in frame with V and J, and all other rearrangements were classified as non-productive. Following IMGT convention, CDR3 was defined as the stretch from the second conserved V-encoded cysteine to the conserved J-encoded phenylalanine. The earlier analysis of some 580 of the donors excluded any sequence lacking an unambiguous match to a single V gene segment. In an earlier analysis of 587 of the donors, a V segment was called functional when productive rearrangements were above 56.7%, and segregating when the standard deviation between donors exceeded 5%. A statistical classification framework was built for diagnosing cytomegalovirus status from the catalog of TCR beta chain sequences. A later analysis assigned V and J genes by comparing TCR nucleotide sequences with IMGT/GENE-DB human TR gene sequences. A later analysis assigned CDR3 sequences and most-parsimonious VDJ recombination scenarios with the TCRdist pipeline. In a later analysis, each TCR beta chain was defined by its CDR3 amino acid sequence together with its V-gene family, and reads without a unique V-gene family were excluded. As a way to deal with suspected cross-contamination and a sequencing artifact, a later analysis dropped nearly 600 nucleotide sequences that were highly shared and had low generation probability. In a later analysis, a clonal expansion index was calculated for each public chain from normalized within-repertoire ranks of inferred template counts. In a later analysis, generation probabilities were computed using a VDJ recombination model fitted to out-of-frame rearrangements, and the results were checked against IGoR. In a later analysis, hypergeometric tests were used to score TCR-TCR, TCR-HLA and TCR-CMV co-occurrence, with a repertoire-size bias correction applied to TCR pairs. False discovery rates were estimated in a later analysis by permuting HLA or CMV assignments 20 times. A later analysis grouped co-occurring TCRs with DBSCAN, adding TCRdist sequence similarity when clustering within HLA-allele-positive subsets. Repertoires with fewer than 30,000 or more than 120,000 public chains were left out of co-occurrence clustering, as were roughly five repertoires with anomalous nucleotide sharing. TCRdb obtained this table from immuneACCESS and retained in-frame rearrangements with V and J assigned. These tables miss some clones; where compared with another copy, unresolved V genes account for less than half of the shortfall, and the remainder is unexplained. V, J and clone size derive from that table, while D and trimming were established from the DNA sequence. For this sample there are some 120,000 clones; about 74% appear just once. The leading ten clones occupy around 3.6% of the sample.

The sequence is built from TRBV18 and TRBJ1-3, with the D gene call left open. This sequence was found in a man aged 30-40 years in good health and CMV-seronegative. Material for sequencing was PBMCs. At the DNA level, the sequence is TGTGCCAGCTCACCCCAACAAACGACTGGAAACACCATATATTTT. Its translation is CASSPQQTTGNTIYF.